One TCR beta chain is described in this entry. In its sample, this clone was seen once. Its antigen is not yet known. Per-base qualities were not stored, and no clone one base away is much larger. Participants in the prospective study were enrolled through a virtual design, were aged about 18 to 100 years, and lived in about two dozen United States geographic areas. To assign participants to cohorts, the prospective study relied on clinical history that participants themselves reported in a screening survey and a study questionnaire. Recovered participants in ImmuneRACE Cohort 3 were defined by two consecutive negative NP/OP PCR tests, clearance by a healthcare professional, or resolution of symptoms. In the prospective study, mobile phlebotomists collected whole blood, serum and a nasopharyngeal or oropharyngeal swab from each participant. Over an approximately 2-month period, participants in the prospective study had the option of providing additional blood draws and questionnaires. Blood samples from the prospective study were shipped frozen or at room temperature prior to DNA extraction.

The sample is drawn from a study of blood T cell repertoires in COVID-19 (TCRdb year 2020). About the study as a whole: The collaborator samples originated in the United States, Italy and Spain and spanned the acute and convalescent phases of COVID-19. The prospective study material was composed of cDNA or gDNA derived from T cells, B-cell-depleted T cells, or PBMCs. Subjects who had been exposed to COVID-19, were actively infected with it, or had recovered from it provided the deeply sampled blood TCRbeta repertoires that made up the dataset. A freely available public database, intended as a resource for researchers studying the immune response to SARS-CoV-2, is where the repertoires were released. Samples were obtained from the ongoing ImmuneRACE study (first 160 participants) and from over a thousand subjects provided by 6 global collaborators. The sample metadata nearly always contained a de-identified subject ID, COVID-19 status, age in years and sex. Where available, HLA class I and class II types were obtained from metadata supplied by the sample provider rather than from assay-based typing.

The immunoSEQ Assay, a bias-controlled multiplex PCR, was used to amplify TCRbeta CDR3 regions from genomic DNA. The authors' pipeline ran thus. The number of nucleated cells in each sample was estimated from the amplification of reference gene primers within the assay. Sequence reads were collapsed and filtered to measure the absolute abundance of every unique TCRbeta CDR3 rearrangement. For each sample, productive Simpson clonality was calculated as the square root of Simpson's diversity index across productive rearrangements. The source is immuneACCESS, and TCRdb retained only in-frame sequences with V and J called. Part of the clones is not carried over; for the studies checked, unresolved V genes explain less than half of this, and the remainder is unexplained. The V and J calls and clone size are taken from that table; D and trimming were inferred from the DNA. The sample table records approximately 490,000 clones; 75% to 90% of these occur just once. Roughly 0.72% of the sample belongs to the ten largest clones.

From a lookup of the germline V gene, CDR1 and CDR2 are SGHTA and FQGNSA. The CDR3 contains 15 residues, cysteine and phenylalanine counted. CDR3 DNA is the only sequence kept; it has 45 bases, read in frame from the first base. V and J are trimmed by 3 bases and 4 bases, and the gene matches miss 4 bases of the junction. The full study reports these points: Clinical and demographic metadata were provided uncurated, with the amount varying by source and participant.

Sequencing was done on a sample of PBMCs or T cells enriched from blood (not recorded which). This chain is built from TRBV7-2 and TRBJ1-5; 9 central bases correspond to TRBD1. This TCR was recovered from a young woman who had recovered from COVID-19. CDR3 sequence: CASSLTGGNNQPQHF. Read as DNA, the sequence is TGTGCCAGCAGCTTGACAGGGGGGAATAATCAGCCCCAGCATTTT.